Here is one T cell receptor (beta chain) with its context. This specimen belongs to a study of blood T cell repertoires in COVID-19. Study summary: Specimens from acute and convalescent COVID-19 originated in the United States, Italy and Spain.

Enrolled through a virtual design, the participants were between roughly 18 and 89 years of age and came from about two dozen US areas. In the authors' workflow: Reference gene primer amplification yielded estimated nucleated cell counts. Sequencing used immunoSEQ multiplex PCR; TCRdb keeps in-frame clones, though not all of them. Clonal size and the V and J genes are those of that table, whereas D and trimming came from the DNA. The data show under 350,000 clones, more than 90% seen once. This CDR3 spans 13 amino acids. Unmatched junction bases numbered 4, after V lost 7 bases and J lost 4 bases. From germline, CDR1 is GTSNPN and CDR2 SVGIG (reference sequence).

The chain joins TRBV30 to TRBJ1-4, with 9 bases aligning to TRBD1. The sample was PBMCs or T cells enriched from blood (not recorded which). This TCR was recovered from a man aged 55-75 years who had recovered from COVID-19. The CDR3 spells CAYRQGVNEKLFF. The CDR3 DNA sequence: TGTGCCTACCGACAGGGGGTTAATGAAAAACTGTTTTTT.